This TCR beta chain is from a study of Ad26.COV2.S vaccination and SARS-CoV-2 variants (dated by TCRdb to the early 2020s). At the level of the whole study: TCRbeta repertoire sequencing was used to assess the specificity and breadth of SARS-CoV-2-reactive T cell receptors after Ad26.COV2.S vaccination. A total of some 30 samples were included in the TCR-sequenced set, comprising around 19 Ad26.COV2.S vaccine recipients, 5 placebo recipients and 8 SARS-CoV-2 convalescent individuals. Results the study describes overall, beyond this receptor: The authors noted that the TCR breadth and depth analyses may have underestimated total T cell responses. Compared with placebo recipients, Ad26.COV2.S recipients showed higher spike-specific TCR breadth (P = 0.0014). Comparable non-spike TCR breadth was observed between vaccine and placebo recipients, consistent with only spike being contained in the vaccine. After vaccination, spike-specific CD8+ and CD4+ T cell responses were reported to show substantial breadth.

The immunoSEQ Assay was the method used to sequence TCRbeta CDR3 regions. After extraction, genomic DNA underwent amplification by bias-controlled multiplex PCR, followed by high-throughput sequencing. The authors' pipeline ran thus. To quantify the absolute abundance of every unique TCRbeta CDR3 region, sequences were collapsed and filtered. T cell fraction was estimated by normalization of TCRbeta template counts to usable DNA, with usable DNA being measured through amplification of reference genes present in all nucleated cells. Repertoire TCRs were annotated as SARS-CoV-2-specific when V gene, CDR3 amino acid sequence and J gene were exactly matched to a known reactive TCR set. The reference SARS-CoV-2 TCR set was derived from MIRA and filtered for enrichment in COVID-19-positive ImmuneCODE repertoires, a step that removed public or cross-reactive TCRs. Using the MIRA antigens, annotated TCRs were further analysed by specific ORF or by position within an ORF. Depth was the summed frequency of annotated unique rearrangements, while breadth was defined as annotated unique rearrangements over total unique productive rearrangements. Two-sided Wilcoxon rank-sum tests were applied when comparing TCR breadth between groups. What TCRdb holds here is the immuneACCESS table cut down to in-frame rearrangements. Part of the clones is not present; checked against another copy, under half of the missing clones reflect an unresolved V gene, and the others are unexplained. That table gives V, J and clone size, and the DNA gave D and trimming. The sample contains some 350,000 clones, 92% of them found a single time. Of the sample, about 3.9% falls within the top ten clones.

The CDR3 holds 14 amino acids from the cysteine to the phenylalanine. Only CDR3 DNA remains: 42 bases, in frame from the first base. Sequences SGHDT (CDR1) and YYEEEE (CDR2) are obtained from the germline V gene. V is shortened by 4 bases, J by 5 bases, and the region joining them spans 15 bases. The meaning of the sample's time point label: individuals recovered from natural SARS-CoV-2 infection. Regarding this clone: Its recognized antigen is unknown. No quality values exist for individual bases; no much larger clone is one base distant.

The material was peripheral blood, obtained after recovery from COVID-19. The rearrangement joined TRBV5-6 to TRBJ2-5; TRBD2 could be the D gene, as 6 bases match. The TCR originated in a human donor who had recovered from COVID-19. The DNA is TGTGCCAGCAGCCACACCAGGGCGGGGGAGACCCAGTACTTC. It is translated as CASSHTRAGETQYF.